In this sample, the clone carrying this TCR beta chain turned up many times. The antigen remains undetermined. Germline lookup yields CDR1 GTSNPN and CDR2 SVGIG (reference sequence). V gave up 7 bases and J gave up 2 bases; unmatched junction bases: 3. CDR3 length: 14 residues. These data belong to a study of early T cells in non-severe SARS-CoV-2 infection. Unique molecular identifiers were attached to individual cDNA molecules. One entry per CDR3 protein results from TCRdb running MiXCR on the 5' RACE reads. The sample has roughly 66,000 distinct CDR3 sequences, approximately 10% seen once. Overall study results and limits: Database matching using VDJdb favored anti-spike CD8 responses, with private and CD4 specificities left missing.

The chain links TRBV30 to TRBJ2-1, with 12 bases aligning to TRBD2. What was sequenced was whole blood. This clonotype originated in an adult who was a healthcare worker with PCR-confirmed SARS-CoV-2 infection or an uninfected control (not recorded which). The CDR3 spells CASLAGGPYNEQFF. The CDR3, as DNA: TGTGCCTCCCTAGCGGGAGGGCCCTACAATGAGCAGTTCTTC. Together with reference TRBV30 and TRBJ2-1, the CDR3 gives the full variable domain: SQTIHQWPATLVQPVGSPLSLECTVEGTSNPNLYWYRQAAGRGLQLLFYSVGIGQISSEVPQNLSASRPQDRQFILSSKKLLLSDSGFYLCASLAGGPYNEQFFGPGTRLTVL.